This T cell receptor (beta chain) was recovered during a study of CXCR3-negative and CXCR3-positive naive CD8 T cells. Notes on the study in general: Cryopreservation partially lowered CXCR3 expression, so most assays used fresh PBMCs. In naive cells, CXCR3-negative and CXCR3-positive subsets had similar TRBV-TRBJ usage; memory cells differed. In CXCR3-positive naive cells, the TRB CDR3s were more hydrophobic than in CXCR3-negative naive cells.

Remarks on this clonotype: Its antigen remains unidentified.

Definition of naive CD8+ T cells rested on a CD45RO-CCR7+CD27+CD95- profile. The CDR3 totals 14 residues. Germline lookup yields CDR1 SEHNR and CDR2 FQNEAQ (reference sequence). Preparation of TRB cDNA libraries relied on 5' RACE carrying UMI labels. From its re-call of the 5' RACE reads, TCRdb lists each CDR3 protein once, without DNA. The sample totals about 46,000 distinct CDR3 sequences; its top ten clones hold 2% to 2.5%. The TCR sequence derives from a human donor in good health. Some clones in this sample may be carry-over from other donors' samples. The rearrangement joins TRBV7-9 to TRBJ2-1; TCRdb names TRBD2, which stays unverified in the absence of DNA. Input material: naive CXCR3- CD8+ T cells from blood. Described subset: CD45RO-CCR7+CD27+CD95- naive CD8+ T cells lacking CXCR3 (TNR3-). Here the CDR3 reads CASSLPTRGNEQFF.